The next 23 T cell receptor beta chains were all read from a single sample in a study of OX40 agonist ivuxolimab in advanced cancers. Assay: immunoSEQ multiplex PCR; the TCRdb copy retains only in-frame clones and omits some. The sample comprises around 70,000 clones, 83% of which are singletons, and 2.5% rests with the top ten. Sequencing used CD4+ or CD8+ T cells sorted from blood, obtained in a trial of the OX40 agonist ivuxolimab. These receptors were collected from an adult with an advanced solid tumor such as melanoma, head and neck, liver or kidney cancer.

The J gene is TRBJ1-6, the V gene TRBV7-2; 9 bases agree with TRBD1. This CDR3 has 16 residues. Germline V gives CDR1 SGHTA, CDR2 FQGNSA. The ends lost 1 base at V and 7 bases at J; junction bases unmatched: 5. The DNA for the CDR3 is TGTGCCAGCAGCTTAGAAACAGGGGGCGGCAATTCACCCCTCCACTTT. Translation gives CASSLETGGGNSPLHF.

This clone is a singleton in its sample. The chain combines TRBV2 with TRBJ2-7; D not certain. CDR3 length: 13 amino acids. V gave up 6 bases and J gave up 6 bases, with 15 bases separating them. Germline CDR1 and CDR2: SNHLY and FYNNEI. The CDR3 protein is CASRKDPQGEQYF. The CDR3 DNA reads TGTGCCAGCAGGAAGGACCCCCAAGGCGAGCAGTACTTC. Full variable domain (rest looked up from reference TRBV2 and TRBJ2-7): EPEVTQTPSHQVTQMGQEVILRCVPISNHLYFYWYRQILGQKVEFLVSFYNNEISEKSEIFDDQFSVERPDGSNFTLKIRSTKLEDSAMYFCASRKDPQGEQYFGPGTRLTVT.

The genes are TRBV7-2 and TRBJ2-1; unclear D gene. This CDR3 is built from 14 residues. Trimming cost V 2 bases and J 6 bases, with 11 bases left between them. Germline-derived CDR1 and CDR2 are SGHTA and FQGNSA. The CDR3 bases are TGTGCCAGCAGCTTATCCCGCGCAGTCAATGAGCAGTTCTTC. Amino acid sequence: CASSLSRAVNEQFF.

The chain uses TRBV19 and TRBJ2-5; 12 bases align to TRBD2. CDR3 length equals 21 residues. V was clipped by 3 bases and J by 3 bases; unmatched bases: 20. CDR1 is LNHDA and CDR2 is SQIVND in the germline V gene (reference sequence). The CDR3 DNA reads TGTGCCAGTAGTATCGTCCGGGACAGGGGACTAGCGGGTACAACCAAAGAGACCCAGTACTTC. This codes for CASSIVRDRGLAGTTKETQYF.

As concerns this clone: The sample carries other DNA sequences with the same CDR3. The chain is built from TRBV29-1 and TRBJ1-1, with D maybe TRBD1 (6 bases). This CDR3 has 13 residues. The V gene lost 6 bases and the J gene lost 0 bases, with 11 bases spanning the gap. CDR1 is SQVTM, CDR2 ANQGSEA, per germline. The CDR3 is CSVRGALNTEAFF. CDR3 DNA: TGCAGCGTAAGGGGGGCCCTGAACACTGAAGCTTTCTTT.

The CDR3 DNA sequence: TGTGCCAGCAGTGAAGCGCGGCCCGGGGAGCTGTTTTTT. Its translation: CASSEARPGELFF. The rearrangement links TRBV2 to TRBJ2-2; no firm D call. Trimming cost V 0 bases and J 6 bases, with 5 bases left between them. This CDR3 region has 13 residues. Germline V gives CDR1 SNHLY, CDR2 FYNNEI.

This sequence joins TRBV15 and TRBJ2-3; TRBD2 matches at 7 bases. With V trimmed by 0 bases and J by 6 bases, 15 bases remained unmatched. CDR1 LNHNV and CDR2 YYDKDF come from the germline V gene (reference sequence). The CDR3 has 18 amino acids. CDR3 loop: CATSRDISKAGVADTQYF. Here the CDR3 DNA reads TGTGCCACCAGCAGAGATATATCCAAGGCGGGAGTGGCGGATACGCAGTATTTT.

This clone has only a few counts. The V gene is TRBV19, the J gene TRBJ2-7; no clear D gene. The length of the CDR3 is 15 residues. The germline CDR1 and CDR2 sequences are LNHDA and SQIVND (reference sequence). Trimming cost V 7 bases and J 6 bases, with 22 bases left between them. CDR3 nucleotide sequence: TGTGCCAGTACTCGGAAAGGCGGAGTCGTGGGCGAGCAGTACTTC. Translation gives CASTRKGGVVGEQYF.

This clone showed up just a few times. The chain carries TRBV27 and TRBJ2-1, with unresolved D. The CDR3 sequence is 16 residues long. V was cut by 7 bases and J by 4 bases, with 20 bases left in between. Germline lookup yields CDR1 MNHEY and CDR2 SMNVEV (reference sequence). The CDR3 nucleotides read TGTGCCAGCATACCTCCAACTGAACCCCGTTACAATGAGCAGTTCTTC. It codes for CASIPPTEPRYNEQFF.

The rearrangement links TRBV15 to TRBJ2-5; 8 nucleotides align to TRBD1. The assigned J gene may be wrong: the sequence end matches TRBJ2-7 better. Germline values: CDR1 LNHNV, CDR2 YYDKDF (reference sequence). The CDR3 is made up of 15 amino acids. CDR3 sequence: CATSTTGQGSYEQYF. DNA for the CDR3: TGTGCCACCAGCACCACCGGACAGGGATCCTACGAGCAGTACTTC.

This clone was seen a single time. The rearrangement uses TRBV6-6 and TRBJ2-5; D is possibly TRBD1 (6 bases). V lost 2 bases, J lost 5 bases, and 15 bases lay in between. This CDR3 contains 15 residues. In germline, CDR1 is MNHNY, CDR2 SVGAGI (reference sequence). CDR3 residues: CASSYEPRGWETQYF. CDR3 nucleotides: TGTGCCAGCAGTTACGAGCCCAGGGGCTGGGAGACCCAGTACTTC.

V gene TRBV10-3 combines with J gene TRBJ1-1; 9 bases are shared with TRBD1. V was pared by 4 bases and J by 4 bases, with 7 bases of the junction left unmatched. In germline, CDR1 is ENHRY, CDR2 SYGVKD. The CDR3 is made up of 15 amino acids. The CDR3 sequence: CAISVEQGASTEAFF. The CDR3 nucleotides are TGTGCCATCAGTGTTGAACAGGGGGCGAGCACTGAAGCTTTCTTT.

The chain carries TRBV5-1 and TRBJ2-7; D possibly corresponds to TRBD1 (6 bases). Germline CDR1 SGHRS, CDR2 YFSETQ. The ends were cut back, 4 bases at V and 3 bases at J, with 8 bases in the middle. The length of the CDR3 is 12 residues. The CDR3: CASSGQFYEQYF. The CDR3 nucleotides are TGCGCCAGCAGCGGACAGTTCTACGAGCAGTACTTC.

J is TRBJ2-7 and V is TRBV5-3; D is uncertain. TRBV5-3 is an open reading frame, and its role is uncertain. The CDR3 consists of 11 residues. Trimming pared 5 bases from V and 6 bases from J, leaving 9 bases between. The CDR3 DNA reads TGTGCCAGAAGATCCTCGGCCGAGCAGTACTTC. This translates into CARRSSAEQYF.

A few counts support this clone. The CDR3 sequence is CASGLGDRGWDPQHF. The CDR3 coding sequence is TGTGCTAGTGGTTTGGGGGACAGGGGTTGGGATCCCCAGCATTTT. The rearrangement uses TRBV12-5 and TRBJ1-5, with 10 bases matching TRBD1. The V and J ends lost 1 base and 10 bases, in that order; junction bases with no gene match: 7. CDR1 LGHNT and CDR2 FRNRAP come from the germline V gene. The CDR3 length is 15 residues.

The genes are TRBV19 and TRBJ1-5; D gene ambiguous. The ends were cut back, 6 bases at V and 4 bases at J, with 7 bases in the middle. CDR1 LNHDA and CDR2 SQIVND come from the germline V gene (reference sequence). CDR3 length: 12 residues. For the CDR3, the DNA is TGTGCCAGTAGCGACCAGAATCAGCCCCAGCATTTT. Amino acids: CASSDQNQPQHF.

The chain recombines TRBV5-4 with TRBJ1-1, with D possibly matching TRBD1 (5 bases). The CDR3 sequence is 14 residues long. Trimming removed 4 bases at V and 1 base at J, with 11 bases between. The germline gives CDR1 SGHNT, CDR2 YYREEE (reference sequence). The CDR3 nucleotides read TGTGCCAGCAGCGTGGGCAGGGCGAACACTGAAGCTTTCTTT. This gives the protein CASSVGRANTEAFF.

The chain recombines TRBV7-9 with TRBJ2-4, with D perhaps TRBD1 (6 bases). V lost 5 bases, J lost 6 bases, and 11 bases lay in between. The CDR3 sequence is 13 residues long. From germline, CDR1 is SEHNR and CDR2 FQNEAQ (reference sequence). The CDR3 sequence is CASSHGRGNIQYF. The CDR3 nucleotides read TGTGCCAGCAGCCATGGCAGGGGAAACATTCAGTACTTC.

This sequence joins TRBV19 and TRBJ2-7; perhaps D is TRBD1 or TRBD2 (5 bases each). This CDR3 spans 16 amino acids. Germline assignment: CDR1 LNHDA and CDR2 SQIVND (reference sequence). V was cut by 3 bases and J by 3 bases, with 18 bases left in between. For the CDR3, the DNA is TGTGCCAGTAGTATGGACGGTTTCGGGGCCGTCTACGAGCAGTACTTC. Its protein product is CASSMDGFGAVYEQYF.

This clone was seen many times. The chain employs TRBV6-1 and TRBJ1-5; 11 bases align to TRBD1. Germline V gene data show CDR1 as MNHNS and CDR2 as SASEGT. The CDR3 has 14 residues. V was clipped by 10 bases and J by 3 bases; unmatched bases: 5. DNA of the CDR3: TGTGCCACGGGGACAGGGGGAAACAATCAGCCCCAGCATTTT. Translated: CATGTGGNNQPQHF.

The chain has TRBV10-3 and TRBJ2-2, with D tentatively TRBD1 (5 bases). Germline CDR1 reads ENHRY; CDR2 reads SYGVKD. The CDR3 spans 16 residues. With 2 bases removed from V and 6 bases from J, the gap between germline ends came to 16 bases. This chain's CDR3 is CAISEGAAGSPGELFF. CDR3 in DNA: TGTGCCATCAGTGAGGGGGCCGCCGGTAGTCCCGGGGAGCTGTTTTTT.

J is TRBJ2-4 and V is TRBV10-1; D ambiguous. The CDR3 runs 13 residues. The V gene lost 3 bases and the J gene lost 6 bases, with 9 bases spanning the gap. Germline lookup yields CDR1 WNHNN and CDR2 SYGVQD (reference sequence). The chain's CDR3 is CASSENGANIQYF. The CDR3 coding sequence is TGCGCCAGCAGTGAAAACGGTGCAAACATTCAGTACTTC.

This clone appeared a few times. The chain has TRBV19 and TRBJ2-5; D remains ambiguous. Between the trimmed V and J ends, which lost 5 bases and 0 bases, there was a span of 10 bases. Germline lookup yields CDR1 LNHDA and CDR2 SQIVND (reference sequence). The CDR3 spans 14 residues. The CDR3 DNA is TGTGCCAGTAGTCTGCCAACCTACCAAGAGACCCAGTACTTC. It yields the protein CASSLPTYQETQYF.